Listed below are T cell receptor beta chains from one sample, sequenced in a study of T cells in Graves' hyperthyroidism and ophthalmopathy. Using its own MiXCR run on the multiplex PCR reads, TCRdb lists one record per CDR3 protein. The sample consists of 40,000 to 55,000 distinct CDR3 sequences, 45% to 50% of them appearing once. The sequencing sample was made of peripheral blood or thyroid tissue (not recorded which). The source is a woman between 45 and 65 years old with Graves' hyperthyroidism. Each CDR3 is given without its conserved first and last residue. Each record gives: D gene, CDR3 length, clone size, V gene, J gene, CDR3 protein. D genes are given only for firm matches. Size values are once, few and many counts, or a class for expanded clones, and some rows have none.

TRBD1	13	.	TRBV7-9	TRBJ1-3	ASRYGTGTGNTIY
.	12	.	TRBV7-9	TRBJ1-5	ASRTTGGWQPQH
.	15	many	TRBV15	TRBJ2-7	ATSRDGAGGSSYEQY
.	12	many	TRBV11-2	TRBJ2-5	ASSFWGGQETQY
.	11	.	TRBV20-1	TRBJ2-2	SARVRAAGELF
TRBD1	12	many	TRBV20-1	TRBJ2-2	SAPGQGTTGELF
TRBD1	14	.	TRBV20-1	TRBJ2-5	SARDPTGGTGETQY
.	13	many	TRBV10-3	TRBJ1-4	AISESITTNEKLF
.	9	.	TRBV29-1	TRBJ1-2	SVEYRDGYT
TRBD2	14	.	TRBV2	TRBJ2-7	ASRVTSGIPPYEQY
.	12	many	TRBV4-1	TRBJ2-7	ASSQDRLGYEQY
.	9	.	TRBV29-1	TRBJ2-7	SVVGTREQY
.	13	.	TRBV5-6	TRBJ1-2	ASSGSGNLNYGYT
TRBD1	12	few	TRBV7-8	TRBJ2-7	ASSLVDRAGEQY
.	11	many	TRBV20-1	TRBJ2-5	SASRQTRETQY
.	11	few	TRBV20-1	TRBJ1-5	SATDAGNQPQH
.	14	many	TRBV6-1	TRBJ2-7	ASSGDRGTLSYEQY
.	11	many	TRBV29-1	TRBJ2-2	SVLGENTGELF
.	13	many	TRBV6-2/TRBV6-3	TRBJ2-6	ASSYGVSGANVLT
.	11	.	TRBV7-9	TRBJ2-2	ASSLASTGELF
TRBD1	14	many	TRBV7-9	TRBJ1-2	ASSLSAVQGVYGYT
.	14	.	TRBV5-5	TRBJ1-5	ASSPGEAYSNQPQH
.	14	.	TRBV7-8	TRBJ1-1	ASSPRGRGTNTEAF
.	17	.	TRBV20-1	TRBJ2-6	SARHGPGLGGGGANVLT
.	13	many	TRBV4-3	TRBJ1-2	ASSQGYRWVDGYT
TRBD1	18	many	TRBV7-2	TRBJ2-6	ASSLVASGGIRSGANVLT
.	10	many	TRBV30	TRBJ2-5	AWSHSRETQY
TRBD2	13	many	TRBV20-1	TRBJ2-2	SAFPPTSGNGELF
TRBD1	10	many	TRBV2	TRBJ1-2	ASSGDRGGYT
TRBD1	12	many	TRBV6-5	TRBJ2-7	ASSPWTGTYEQY
.	11	many	TRBV20-1	TRBJ2-7	SATPPGAWEQY
TRBD2	12	many	TRBV9	TRBJ2-5	ASSVGGGGETQY
TRBD2	13	once	TRBV4-2	TRBJ2-2	ASSSLAVKPGELF